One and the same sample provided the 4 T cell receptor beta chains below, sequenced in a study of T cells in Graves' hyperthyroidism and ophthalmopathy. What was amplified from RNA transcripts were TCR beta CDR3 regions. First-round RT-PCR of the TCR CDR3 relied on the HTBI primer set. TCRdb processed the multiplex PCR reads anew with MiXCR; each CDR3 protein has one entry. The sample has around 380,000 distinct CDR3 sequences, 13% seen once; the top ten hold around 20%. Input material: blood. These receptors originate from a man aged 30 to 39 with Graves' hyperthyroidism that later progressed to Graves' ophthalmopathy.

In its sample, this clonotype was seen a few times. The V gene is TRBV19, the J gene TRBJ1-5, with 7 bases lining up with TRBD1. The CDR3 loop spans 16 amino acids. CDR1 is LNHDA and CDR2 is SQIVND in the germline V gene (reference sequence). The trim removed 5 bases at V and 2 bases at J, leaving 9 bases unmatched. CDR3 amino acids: CASSPTRQGGNQPQHF. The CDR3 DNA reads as TGTGCCAGTAGTCCAACACGACAGGGCGGCAATCAGCCCCAGCATTTT.

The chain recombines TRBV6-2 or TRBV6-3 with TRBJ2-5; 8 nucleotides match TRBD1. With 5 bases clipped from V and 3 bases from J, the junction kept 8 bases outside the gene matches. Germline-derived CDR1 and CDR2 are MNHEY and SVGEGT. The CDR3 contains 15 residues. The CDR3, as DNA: TGTGCCAGCAGTCTCCTCAGGGGGCTGGAAGAGACCCAGTACTTC. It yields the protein CASSLLRGLEETQYF.

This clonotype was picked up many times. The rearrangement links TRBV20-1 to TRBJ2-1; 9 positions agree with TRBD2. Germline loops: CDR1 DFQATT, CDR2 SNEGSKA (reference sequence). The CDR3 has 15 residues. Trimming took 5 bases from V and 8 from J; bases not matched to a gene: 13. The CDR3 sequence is CSASSRRGGLDEQFF. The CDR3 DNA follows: TGCAGTGCTTCCTCCCGGCGGGGGGGCCTGGATGAGCAGTTCTTC.

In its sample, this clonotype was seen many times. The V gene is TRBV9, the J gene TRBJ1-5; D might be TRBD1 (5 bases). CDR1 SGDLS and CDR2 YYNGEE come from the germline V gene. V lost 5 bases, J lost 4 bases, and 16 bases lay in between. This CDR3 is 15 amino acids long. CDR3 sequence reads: CASSVGGGGNQPQHF. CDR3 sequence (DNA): TGTGCCAGCAGTGTGGGAGGCGGGGGAAATCAGCCCCAGCATTTT. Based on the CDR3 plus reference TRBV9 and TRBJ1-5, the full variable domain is DSGVTQTPKHLITATGQRVTLRCSPRSGDLSVYWYQQSLDQGLQFLIQYYNGEERAKGNILERFSAQQFPDLHSELNLSSLELGDSALYFCASSVGGGGNQPQHFGDGTRLSIL.